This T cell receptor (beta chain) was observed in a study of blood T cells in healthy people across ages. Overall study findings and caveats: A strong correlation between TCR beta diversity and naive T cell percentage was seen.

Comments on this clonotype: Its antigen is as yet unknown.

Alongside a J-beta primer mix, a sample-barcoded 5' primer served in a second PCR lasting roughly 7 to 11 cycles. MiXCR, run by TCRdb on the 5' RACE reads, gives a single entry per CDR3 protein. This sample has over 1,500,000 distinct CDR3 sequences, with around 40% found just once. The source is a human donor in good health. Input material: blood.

In DNA form, the CDR3 reads TGTGCCAGCAGTCAAGGGGTCAGGGGGGACAATGAGCAGTTCTTC. Its translation is CASSQGVRGDNEQFF. The chain combines TRBV6-6 with TRBJ2-1; a possible D gene is TRBD1 (7 bases). The V gene lost 5 bases and the J gene lost 5 bases, with 16 bases spanning the gap. The germline gives CDR1 MNHNY, CDR2 SVGAGI (reference sequence). This CDR3 has 15 amino acids.